The 8 T cell receptor beta chains presented below share a single source sample, sequenced in a study of regulatory T cells in long-lasting Graves disease (dated by TCRdb to the early 2020s). The time point label on this specimen signifies: newly diagnosed GD, antithyroid drugs for less than 3 months. For both TCR sequencing and RNA sequencing, RNA was extracted from PBMCs using TRIzol. Library preparation employed multiplex PCR. Sequencing was carried out with an Illumina HiSeq 4000. iRepertoire HTBI primers and Arm-PCR amplification of CDR3 regions were used to construct TCR beta libraries. TCRdb reworked the public reads: Q25 trimming with fastp, MiXCR clone assembly, productive beta chains retained. A single entry per CDR3 protein holds the most common genes and DNA from its merged rows. The sample data list 600,000 to 650,000 distinct CDR3 sequences, and roughly 15% of these were observed just once. The leading ten clones occupy under 20% of the sample.

These same records also appear under a second study, on T cells in Graves' hyperthyroidism and ophthalmopathy.

The sample in question was peripheral blood mononuclear cells (PBMCs), obtained at new diagnosis, from a patient treated with antithyroid drugs. The source of these receptors is a woman aged 25 to 39 with Graves disease. Donor details come from another sample of the same person, matched by shared clones.

This clonotype appeared a few times. This chain connects TRBV28 to TRBJ2-1; 7 nucleotides agree with TRBD2. CDR1 is MDHEN and CDR2 is SYDVKM in the germline V gene. CDR3 size: 15 residues. V was pared by 4 bases and J by 3 bases, with 6 bases of the junction left unmatched. This CDR3 is CASSSGTTFYNEQFF. DNA of the CDR3: TGTGCCAGCAGTTCCGGGACTACCTTCTACAATGAGCAGTTCTTC.

In its sample, this clonotype was seen many times. This chain connects TRBV6-1 to TRBJ2-7; TRBD2 matches at 8 bases. Germline CDR1 reads MNHNS; CDR2 reads SASEGT. The CDR3 covers 14 residues. J was trimmed by 6 bases and V by 6 bases; bases with no gene match: 10. The CDR3 bases are TGTGCCAGCAGCTCCGGGACTAGGAGCCCCGAGCAGTACTTC. This translates into CASSSGTRSPEQYF.

This clonotype was seen a few times. The rearrangement links TRBV20-1 to TRBJ2-2; D unresolved. Trimming removed 5 bases from V and 2 bases from J, with 9 bases in between. CDR3 length: 13 amino acids. The germline V gene has CDR1 DFQATT and CDR2 SNEGSKA (reference sequence). CDR3 loop: CSAPPPNTGELFF. DNA of the CDR3: TGCAGTGCTCCCCCCCCCAACACCGGGGAGCTGTTTTTT.

In its sample, this clonotype was seen a few times. The chain employs TRBV5-6 and TRBJ1-4; the D gene is possibly TRBD1 (5 bases). Trimming cost V 6 bases and J 3 bases, with 15 bases left between them. CDR1 and CDR2 (germline): SGHDT, YYEEEE. CDR3 size: 15 residues. The CDR3 loop reads CASTLDGTPNEKLFF. CDR3 DNA sequence: TGTGCCAGCACTCTCGATGGGACTCCTAATGAAAAACTGTTTTTT.

The rearrangement joins TRBV2 to TRBJ2-7; D is perhaps TRBD2 (5 bases). This CDR3 contains 13 residues. V was trimmed by 6 bases and J by 4 bases, leaving 13 bases between them. Germline V gene lookup returns CDR1 SNHLY and CDR2 FYNNEI. Here the CDR3 DNA reads TGTGCCAGCAGCCATTACGGGGAGTACGAGCAGTACTTC. Translation gives CASSHYGEYEQYF. Full variable domain (rest looked up from reference TRBV2 and TRBJ2-7): EPEVTQTPSHQVTQMGQEVILRCVPISNHLYFYWYRQILGQKVEFLVSFYNNEISEKSEIFDDQFSVERPDGSNFTLKIRSTKLEDSAMYFCASSHYGEYEQYFGPGTRLTVT.

This clonotype has ten or more counts. J is TRBJ2-7 and V is TRBV7-6; 8 bases map to TRBD2. V lost 1 base to trimming and J lost 5 bases; unmatched junction nucleotides: 4. This CDR3 contains 14 residues. Germline CDR1 reads SGHVS; CDR2 reads FNYEAQ. The DNA of the CDR3 is TGTGCCAGCAGCTTAGGAGCGGGAGACAACGAGCAGTACTTC. Translation gives CASSLGAGDNEQYF.

This clonotype has ten or more counts. This sequence joins TRBV28 and TRBJ2-5; 10 bases agree with TRBD1. Per the germline V gene, CDR1 is MDHEN and CDR2 is SYDVKM. The CDR3 runs 16 residues. The trim removed 0 bases at V and 2 bases at J, leaving 3 bases unmatched. The CDR3 DNA reads as TGTGCCAGCAGTTTATGGGGACAGGGGTTTCAAGAGACCCAGTACTTC. This gives the protein CASSLWGQGFQETQYF.

In this sample, this clonotype turned up a few times. This CDR3 reads CASTPQGGGNEQYF. CDR3 nucleotides: TGTGCCAGCACCCCACAGGGGGGGGGGAACGAGCAGTACTTC. The J gene is TRBJ2-7, the V gene TRBV6-1, with D possibly being TRBD1 (8 bases). V shed 7 bases and J shed 5 bases, with 18 bases lying between them. Germline-derived CDR1 and CDR2 are MNHNS and SASEGT. The CDR3 extends over 14 amino acids.